These 8 T cell receptor beta chains originate from one sample sequenced in a study of vaccination effects on CD4 cells after COVID-19. Libraries were prepared by immunoSEQ multiplex PCR; TCRdb keeps only in-frame clonotypes and omits some of them. There are tens of thousands of clones in the sample; around 85% occur only once, and approximately 2.3% lies in the top ten. Their antigen targets remain unknown. Having been cultured for roughly 9 days, the cells underwent CD4+ T cell isolation. Participants got two doses of BNT162b2 or mRNA-1273 vaccine. Source: CD4+ T cells from PBMCs cultured without peptide, taken after COVID-19 vaccination. The receptors were sampled from a human donor who received a COVID-19 vaccine.

This clone has just a few counts. The chain has TRBV4-1 and TRBJ2-3; D is undetermined. CDR1 MGHRA and CDR2 YSYEKL come from the germline V gene. The CDR3 is made up of 15 amino acids. V was shortened by 2 bases and J by 0 bases, with 9 bases between the two germline ends. The CDR3: CASSQYWSSTDTQYF. The CDR3 DNA reads TGCGCCAGCAGCCAATATTGGTCTAGCACAGATACGCAGTATTTT.

The chain carries TRBV2 and TRBJ2-5; D is uncertain. From germline, CDR1 is SNHLY and CDR2 FYNNEI. The CDR3 is 11 amino acids. V lost 4 bases, J lost 4 bases, and 4 bases lay in between. DNA of the CDR3: TGTGCCAGCAGTGTCGGAGAGACCCAGTACTTC. This encodes CASSVGETQYF.

The chain's CDR3 is CASSLGSRLNTEAFF. In nucleotides, the CDR3 is TGTGCCAGCAGCTTAGGGTCACGCCTGAACACTGAAGCTTTCTTT. The chain has TRBV7-2 and TRBJ1-1; D remains ambiguous. Germline assignment: CDR1 SGHTA and CDR2 FQGNSA. The CDR3 is 15 residues long. V was pared by 1 base and J by 0 bases, with 9 bases between.

The J gene is TRBJ1-5, the V gene TRBV2, with TRBD1 identical over 8 bases. The CDR3 is 15 residues long. Germline-derived CDR1 and CDR2 are SNHLY and FYNNEI. V was clipped by 5 bases and J by 0 bases; unmatched bases: 3. CDR3 nucleotide sequence: TGTGCCAGCAGTCCGGACAGGGTTAGCAATCAGCCCCAGCATTTT. This translates into CASSPDRVSNQPQHF.

The V gene is TRBV7-2, the J gene TRBJ1-4; D remains unclear. This CDR3 comprises 13 residues. Trimming removed 1 base at V and 8 bases at J, with 8 bases between. The germline gives CDR1 SGHTA, CDR2 FQGNSA. CDR3 nucleotides: TGTGCCAGCAGCTTAGAGTGGGCAGAAAAACTGTTTTTT. This gives the protein CASSLEWAEKLFF. The complete variable domain, with remaining parts taken from reference TRBV7-2 and TRBJ1-4, reads GAGVSQSPSNKVTEKGKDVELRCDPISGHTALYWYRQSLGQGLEFLIYFQGNSAPDKSGLPSDRFSAERTGGSVSTLTIQRTQQEDSAVYLCASSLEWAEKLFFGSGTQLSVL.

V usage is TRBV30 and J usage is TRBJ1-5; D not resolved. The CDR3 is 13 amino acids. CDR1 is GTSNPN and CDR2 is SVGIG in the germline V gene (reference sequence). Trimming took 2 bases from V and 11 from J, leaving 16 bases between them. Written as DNA, the CDR3 is TGTGCCTGGAGTCGCGGTGGCCCACGGGCCCAGCATTTT. Protein: CAWSRGGPRAQHF.

This clone was detected a few times. V usage is TRBV18 and J usage is TRBJ1-1, with a tentative D call TRBD1 (6 bases). The germline V gene has CDR1 KGHSH and CDR2 LQKENI. The CDR3 runs to 14 residues. Between the trimmed V and J ends, which lost 4 bases and 3 bases, there was a span of 12 bases. The CDR3 here is CASSLVEGDTEAFF. CDR3 sequence (DNA): TGTGCCAGCTCACTCGTAGAGGGGGACACTGAAGCTTTCTTT.

This clone was counted a single time. The chain recombines TRBV20-1 with TRBJ1-1; D gene uncertain. Trimming removed 3 bases from V and 5 bases from J, with 16 bases in between. The CDR3 runs 14 residues. Germline V gene lookup returns CDR1 DFQATT and CDR2 SNEGSKA (reference sequence). The CDR3 nucleotides read TGCAGTGCTAGTCATCTGGGGTCGGGAACTGAAGCTTTCTTT. Encoded protein: CSASHLGSGTEAFF.